This TCR beta chain came from a study of T cells in Graves' hyperthyroidism and ophthalmopathy. In this sample, this clonotype turned up a few times. The antigen remains undetermined. Looked up from germline, CDR1 is SGHRS and CDR2 is YFSETQ. The V end lost 4 bases, the J end lost 2 bases, and 12 bases lay between the germline ends. The CDR3 spans 14 residues. TCR beta CDR3 regions were amplified from RNA transcripts. The TCR CDR3 first-round RT-PCR relied on the HTBI primer set. TCRdb called the multiplex PCR reads again in MiXCR, with one record for every CDR3 protein. The sample records about 400,000 distinct CDR3 sequences, under 15% being singletons. Patients aged 18 to 65 had newly diagnosed hyperthyroidism of under 2 months' duration. The authors took PBMCs from over 8.5 ml fresh peripheral blood. Study-wide results and limits: Patients with ophthalmopathy were separated from those with stable hyperthyroidism by a 13 V-J model.

Sequenced input: blood. This chain joins TRBV5-1 and TRBJ2-5, with TRBD1 as a possible D gene (7 bases). This receptor was obtained from a woman aged 30 to 39 with Graves' hyperthyroidism. In DNA form, the CDR3 reads TGCGCCAGCAGCCAACCAGGGGGGCAAGAGACCCAGTACTTC. This sequence encodes CASSQPGGQETQYF.